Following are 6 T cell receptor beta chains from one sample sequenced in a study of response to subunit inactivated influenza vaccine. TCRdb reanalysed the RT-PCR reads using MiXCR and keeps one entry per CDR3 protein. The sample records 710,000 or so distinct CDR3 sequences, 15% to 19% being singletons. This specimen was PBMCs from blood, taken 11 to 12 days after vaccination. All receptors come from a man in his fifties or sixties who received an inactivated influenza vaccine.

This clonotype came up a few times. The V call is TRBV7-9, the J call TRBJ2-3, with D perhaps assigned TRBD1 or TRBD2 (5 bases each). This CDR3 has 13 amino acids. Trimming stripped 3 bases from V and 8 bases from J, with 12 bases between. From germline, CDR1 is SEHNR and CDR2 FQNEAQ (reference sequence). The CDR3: CASSFPGAGTQYF. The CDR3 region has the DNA TGTGCCAGCAGCTTCCCCGGGGCTGGTACGCAGTATTTT.

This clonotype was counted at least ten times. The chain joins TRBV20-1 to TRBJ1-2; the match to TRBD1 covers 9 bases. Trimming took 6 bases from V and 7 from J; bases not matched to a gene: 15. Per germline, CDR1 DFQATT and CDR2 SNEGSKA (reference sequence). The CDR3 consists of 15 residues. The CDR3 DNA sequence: TGCAGTGCCCCTCGCCGGGACAGGGATCTGGGTGGCTACACCTTC. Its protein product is CSAPRRDRDLGGYTF.

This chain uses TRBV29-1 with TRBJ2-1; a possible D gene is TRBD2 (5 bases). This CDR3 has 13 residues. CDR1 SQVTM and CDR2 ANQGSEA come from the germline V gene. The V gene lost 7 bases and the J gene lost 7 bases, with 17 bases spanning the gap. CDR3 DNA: TGCAGCGCCGCGGACGGGGTTAGGAATGAGCAGTTCTTC. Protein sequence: CSAADGVRNEQFF.

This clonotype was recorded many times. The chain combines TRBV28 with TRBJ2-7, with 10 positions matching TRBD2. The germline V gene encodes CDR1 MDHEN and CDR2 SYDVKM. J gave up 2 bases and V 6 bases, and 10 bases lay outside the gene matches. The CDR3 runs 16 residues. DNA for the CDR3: TGTGCCAGCAGCCCTACCTCCCTAGCGGGAGCCTACGAGCAGTACTTC. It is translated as CASSPTSLAGAYEQYF.

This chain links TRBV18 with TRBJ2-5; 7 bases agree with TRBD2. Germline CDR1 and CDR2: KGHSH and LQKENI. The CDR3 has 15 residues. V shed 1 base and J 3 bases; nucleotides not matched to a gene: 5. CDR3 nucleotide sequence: TGTGCCAGCTCACCACAAAGACTAGCAAAAGAGACCCAGTACTTC. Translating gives CASSPQRLAKETQYF.

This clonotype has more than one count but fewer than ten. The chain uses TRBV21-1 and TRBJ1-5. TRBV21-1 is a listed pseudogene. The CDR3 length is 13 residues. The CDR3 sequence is CASSGYGNQPQHF. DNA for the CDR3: TGTGCCAGCAGCGGGTACGGCAATCAGCCCCAGCATTTT.